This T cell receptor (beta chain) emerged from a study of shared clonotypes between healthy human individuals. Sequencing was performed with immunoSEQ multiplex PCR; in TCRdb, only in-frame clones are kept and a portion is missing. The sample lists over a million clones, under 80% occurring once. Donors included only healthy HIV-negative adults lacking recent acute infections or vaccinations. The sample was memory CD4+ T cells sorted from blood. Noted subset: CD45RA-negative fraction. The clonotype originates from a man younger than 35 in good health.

The CDR3 spells CASKGGPGSAYEQYF. The CDR3 DNA reads TGTGCCAGTAAAGGGGGACCGGGATCCGCCTACGAGCAGTACTTC. The chain has TRBV19 and TRBJ2-7; D might be TRBD1 (6 bases). CDR1 LNHDA and CDR2 SQIVND come from the germline V gene (reference sequence). This CDR3 is built from 15 residues. Trimming shortened V by 7 bases and J by 2 bases, and 18 bases separated the two germline ends.